The 11 T cell receptor beta chains below come from one sample, sequenced in a study of vaccination effects on CD4 cells after COVID-19. These receptors lack a known antigen. ViraFEST expansion of antigen-specific CD4+ T cells with viral peptide pools preceded sequencing. Culture lasted about ten days before CD4+ T cell isolation. The vaccine recipients had no prior SARS-CoV-2 infection, with negative nucleocapsid antibodies. Assay used: immunoSEQ multiplex PCR; TCRdb lists only in-frame clones, some missing. This sample has roughly 35,000 clones, with around 66% found just once. The specimen was CD4+ T cells from PBMCs cultured with HCoV-OC43 spike peptides, collected before COVID-19 vaccination. Stated subset: HCoV-OC43 spike overlapping peptide pool stimulation. The receptors were gathered from a human donor who received a COVID-19 vaccine.

The genes are TRBV3-1 (or the pseudogene TRBV3-2) and TRBJ2-5; tentatively, D is TRBD2 (7 bases). In germline, CDR1 is LGHDT, CDR2 YNNKEL (reference sequence). Deletions cut 8 bases from V and 3 bases from J, with 13 bases between. CDR3 length: 13 amino acids. This chain's CDR3 is CASLLGGEETQYF. The DNA of the CDR3 is TGTGCCAGCCTTTTAGGGGGGGAAGAGACCCAGTACTTC.

The V gene is TRBV20-1, the J gene TRBJ1-2; D is perhaps TRBD1 (6 bases). V was pared by 3 bases and J by 0 bases, with 17 bases between. CDR3 size: 16 residues. Germline V gene data show CDR1 as DFQATT and CDR2 as SNEGSKA (reference sequence). CDR3 in amino acids: CSASSHSQGSNYGYTF. CDR3 in DNA: TGCAGTGCTAGTAGTCACTCACAGGGCTCTAACTATGGCTACACCTTC.

This rearrangement joins TRBV27 to TRBJ1-6; weak D call: TRBD1 (6 bases). This CDR3 spans 15 amino acids. Germline CDR1 is MNHEY and CDR2 is SMNVEV (reference sequence). Between the trimmed V and J ends, which lost 5 bases and 2 bases, there was a span of 10 bases. The CDR3 spells CASSPQGPYNSPLHF. The DNA for the CDR3 is TGTGCCAGCAGTCCCCAGGGGCCCTATAATTCACCCCTCCACTTT.

The chain joins TRBV18 to TRBJ2-7; 8 nucleotides align to TRBD2. CDR3 length: 16 residues. The J segment lost 0 bases and the V segment lost 6 bases, leaving 10 bases of the junction unmatched. The germline gives CDR1 KGHSH, CDR2 LQKENI. The CDR3 DNA reads TGTGCCAGCTCCCCCTTAGGTAGCGGGACCTCCTACGAGCAGTACTTC. It is translated as CASSPLGSGTSYEQYF.

The chain couples TRBV2 to TRBJ1-6; D is unclear. Germline CDR1 and CDR2: SNHLY and FYNNEI. There are 16 residues in the CDR3. Trimming pared 6 bases from V and 6 bases from J, leaving 18 bases between. CDR3 in amino acids: CASRLSATGGNSPLHF. The CDR3 DNA sequence: TGTGCCAGCAGACTGAGTGCGACCGGTGGTAATTCACCCCTCCACTTT.

V gene TRBV7-9 combines with J gene TRBJ1-3, with D unclear. In germline, CDR1 is SEHNR, CDR2 FQNEAQ (reference sequence). The CDR3 covers 14 residues. V lost 5 bases and J lost 0, with 8 bases in between. CDR3 DNA: TGTGCCAGCAGCCCGGTTTACTCTGGAAACACCATATATTTT. This gives the protein CASSPVYSGNTIYF. Full variable domain (rest looked up from reference TRBV7-9 and TRBJ1-3): DTGVSQNPRHKITKRGQNVTFRCDPISEHNRLYWYRQTLGQGPEFLTYFQNEAQLEKSRLLSDRFSAERPKGSFSTLEIQRTEQGDSAMYLCASSPVYSGNTIYFGEGSWLTVV.

A word on this clone: Other DNA sequences in the same sample also yield this CDR3. The gene calls are TRBV11-3 and TRBJ2-3; D is possibly TRBD1 (5 bases). The CDR3 is 16 amino acids. Trimming stripped 0 bases from V and 0 bases from J, with 10 bases between. CDR1 and CDR2 (germline): SGHNT, YENEEA. The CDR3 loop is CASSLEASGSTDTQYF. The CDR3 DNA follows: TGTGCCAGCAGCTTAGAGGCATCAGGGAGCACAGATACGCAGTATTTT.

The chain uses TRBV4-1 and TRBJ2-7; 7 bases agree with TRBD2. The CDR3 consists of 14 residues. The trim removed 4 bases at V and 9 bases at J, leaving 12 bases unmatched. From germline, CDR1 is MGHRA and CDR2 YSYEKL. CDR3 bases: TGCGCCAGCAGCCCGGCTCCGGGAGGCTGGGGGCAGTACTTC. Its protein is CASSPAPGGWGQYF.

This clone was observed a handful of times. The chain uses TRBV10-1 and TRBJ1-2; 7 bases agree with TRBD1. CDR1 is WNHNN and CDR2 is SYGVQD in the germline V gene (reference sequence). V shed 3 bases and J 5 bases; nucleotides not matched to a gene: 3. The CDR3 loop spans 13 amino acids. The CDR3 nucleotides are TGCGCCAGCAGTGACAACAGGGGTTATGGCTACACCTTC. It is translated as CASSDNRGYGYTF.

The gene calls are TRBV7-9 and TRBJ2-5; D is perhaps TRBD2 (6 bases). V lost 1 base, J lost 4 bases, and 10 bases lay in between. Per germline, CDR1 SEHNR and CDR2 FQNEAQ (reference sequence). The CDR3 is 14 amino acids. The CDR3 loop is CASSLVSGRETQYF. The CDR3 bases are TGTGCCAGCAGCTTAGTATCCGGGAGAGAGACCCAGTACTTC.

V is TRBV9 and J is TRBJ2-7; D ambiguous. This CDR3 region has 14 residues. V lost 0 bases, J lost 7 bases, and 14 bases lay in between. In germline, CDR1 is SGDLS, CDR2 YYNGEE. The CDR3 nucleotides are TGTGCCAGCAGCGTAGAACCCTTCGATTGGGAGCAGTACTTC. Amino acids: CASSVEPFDWEQYF.